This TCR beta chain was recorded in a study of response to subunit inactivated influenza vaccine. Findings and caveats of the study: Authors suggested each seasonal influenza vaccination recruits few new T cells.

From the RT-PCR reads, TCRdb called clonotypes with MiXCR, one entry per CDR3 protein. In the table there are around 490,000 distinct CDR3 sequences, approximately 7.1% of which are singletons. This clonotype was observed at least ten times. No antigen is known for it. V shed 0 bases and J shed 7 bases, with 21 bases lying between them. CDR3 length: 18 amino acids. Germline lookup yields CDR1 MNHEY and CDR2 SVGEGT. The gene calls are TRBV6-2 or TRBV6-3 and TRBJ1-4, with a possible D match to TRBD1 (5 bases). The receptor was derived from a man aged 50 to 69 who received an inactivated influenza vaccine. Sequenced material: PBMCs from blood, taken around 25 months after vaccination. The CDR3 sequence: CASSYSAGDRQSLEKLFF. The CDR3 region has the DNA TGTGCCAGCAGTTACTCGGCCGGGGACCGGCAGAGCCTTGAAAAACTGTTTTTT.